These 4 T cell receptor beta chains were all obtained from the same sample, sequenced in a study of T-cell reconstitution after alpha-beta-depleted transplantation in children. TCRbeta library preparation incorporated unique molecular identifiers. TCRdb re-called the PCR reads through MiXCR, storing one row per CDR3 protein. The profile shows about 980,000 distinct CDR3 sequences, roughly 29% of them singletons. The sequenced sample was PBMCs, mostly from graft donor cells, obtained 360 days after TCRalphabeta/CD19-depleted stem cell transplant. Receptors were obtained from a boy less than two years old who had a stem cell transplant for SCID, so the T cells may come from the graft donor.

The chain uses TRBV5-1 and TRBJ1-2; 8 bases map to TRBD1. The length of the CDR3 is 15 residues. CDR1 SGHRS and CDR2 YFSETQ come from the germline V gene. V lost 5 bases and J lost 5; bases outside the gene matches: 11. CDR3 sequence: CASSPSGQGYYGYTF. The CDR3 nucleotides are TGCGCCAGCAGTCCCTCCGGACAGGGATATTATGGCTACACCTTC.

This clonotype was seen only a few times. V is TRBV7-9 and J is TRBJ2-3; 9 nucleotides match TRBD1. The CDR3 has 15 amino acids. Germline CDR1 is SEHNR and CDR2 is FQNEAQ (reference sequence). Trimming at V came to 6 bases and at J to 2 bases, leaving 6 bases not matched to a gene. CDR3 DNA: TGTGCCAGCAGGCAAGACAGGGGGGTCACAGATACGCAGTATTTT. Its translation is CASRQDRGVTDTQYF.

V is TRBV6-5 and J is TRBJ2-3; 8 positions match TRBD2. The ends lost 4 bases at V and 5 bases at J; junction bases unmatched: 11. This CDR3 region has 16 residues. The germline CDR1 and CDR2 sequences are MNHEY and SVGAGI. DNA for the CDR3: TGTGCCAGCAGTTCAACCGGGACTAGGAAACGAGATACGCAGTATTTT. This encodes CASSSTGTRKRDTQYF.

V gene TRBV29-1 combines with J gene TRBJ1-1; D gene unclear. Germline CDR1 reads SQVTM; CDR2 reads ANQGSEA. V shed 2 bases and J shed 2 bases, with 12 bases lying between them. The CDR3 is made up of 14 amino acids. The CDR3 DNA is TGCAGCGTTGAATCCCTACGGGCCAACACTGAAGCTTTCTTT. Residues: CSVESLRANTEAFF.